The 20 T cell receptor beta chains reported below all come from one sample, sequenced in a study of blood T cell repertoires in COVID-19. This table comes from immunoSEQ multiplex PCR, and its TCRdb copy is limited to in-frame clones, with some not included. The table records 210,000 or so clones, about 77% of them present only once. Source material: peripheral blood. Receptors were obtained from a woman older than 75 with active or convalescent COVID-19.

The chain links TRBV2 to TRBJ2-2; weak D call: TRBD2 (5 bases). The CDR3 sequence is 15 residues long. Deletions cut 7 bases from V and 4 bases from J, with 16 bases between. Looked up from germline, CDR1 is SNHLY and CDR2 is FYNNEI. CDR3 nucleotide sequence: TGTGCCAGCACGGGGAAAAGCACCATCACCGGGGAGCTGTTTTTT. Its translation is CASTGKSTITGELFF.

The chain uses TRBV21-1 and TRBJ1-4; no check of the table's D call, TRBD1, against the DNA was made. TRBV21-1 is a pseudogene locus. The CDR3 has 15 amino acids. CDR3 region: CASNPQAPLNEKLFF. Written as DNA, the CDR3 is TGTGCCAGCAATCCACAGGCGCCCCTTAATGAAAAACTGTTTTTT.

This chain connects TRBV7-2 to TRBJ2-7; tentative D call: TRBD2 (6 bases). The CDR3 loop spans 14 amino acids. V lost 5 bases and J 2 bases, leaving 13 bases between the germline ends. Germline V gives CDR1 SGHTA, CDR2 FQGNSA. The CDR3 DNA follows: TGTGCCAGCAGCCCCCTGCGGGGAACCTACGAGCAGTACTTC. As protein: CASSPLRGTYEQYF.

This chain joins TRBV28 and TRBJ1-2, with D uncertain. This CDR3 spans 14 amino acids. V was shortened by 3 bases and J by 1 base, with 9 bases between the two germline ends. CDR1 and CDR2 from the germline V gene are MDHEN and SYDVKM. CDR3 in DNA: TGTGCCAGCAGTTTGGCAGGCATTAACTATGGCTACACCTTC. As protein: CASSLAGINYGYTF.

The rearrangement joins TRBV7-2 to TRBJ2-7; 11 positions agree with TRBD2. V lost 6 bases and J lost 6; bases outside the gene matches: 7. The CDR3 totals 14 residues. CDR1 and CDR2 (germline): SGHTA, FQGNSA. The CDR3 region is CASRTSGGYPEQYF. As DNA, the CDR3 is TGTGCCAGCAGAACTAGCGGGGGTTACCCCGAGCAGTACTTC.

The V call is TRBV29-1, the J call TRBJ2-5, with 9 nucleotides matching TRBD2. V shed 5 bases and J 5 bases; nucleotides not matched to a gene: 3. There are 12 residues in the CDR3. Germline lookup yields CDR1 SQVTM and CDR2 ANQGSEA. The CDR3, as DNA: TGCAGCGTTAACGGACTAGCGGAGACCCAGTACTTC. Its translation is CSVNGLAETQYF.

A word on this clone: This specimen includes other DNA sequences encoding the same CDR3. The chain employs TRBV28 and TRBJ1-2, with TRBD1 matching over 7 bases. Germline values: CDR1 MDHEN, CDR2 SYDVKM. Trimming removed 3 bases from V and 2 bases from J; junction bases left unmatched: 3. CDR3 length: 14 amino acids. CDR3 region: CASSFSGGNYGYTF. CDR3 sequence (DNA): TGTGCCAGCAGTTTCTCAGGGGGGAACTATGGCTACACCTTC.

In DNA, the CDR3 is TGTGCCAGCAGTACCGCCGGGACGGGGGATTGGGAGCAGTACTTC. Translated: CASSTAGTGDWEQYF. The J gene is TRBJ2-7, the V gene TRBV28; D may be TRBD2 (6 bases). The germline gives CDR1 MDHEN, CDR2 SYDVKM. The CDR3 consists of 15 residues. Trimming shortened V by 5 bases and J by 7 bases, and 21 bases separated the two germline ends.

The chain couples TRBV4-3 to TRBJ2-5, with TRBD2 as a possible D gene (7 bases). The CDR3 is made up of 18 amino acids. Trimming cost V 0 bases and J 8 bases, with 25 bases left between them. Germline loops: CDR1 LGHNA, CDR2 YSLEER. The CDR3 coding sequence is TGCGCCAGCAGCCAAGATAGTCCAAGGAGGGGGGGTATGGACACCCAGTACTTC. Translation gives CASSQDSPRRGGMDTQYF.

The chain combines TRBV19 with TRBJ2-2; 8 positions agree with TRBD1. Germline V lookup: CDR1 LNHDA, CDR2 SQIVND (reference sequence). CDR3 length: 16 amino acids. With V trimmed by 6 bases and J by 2 bases, 8 bases remained unmatched. This CDR3 is CASSYTRGLNTGELFF. The CDR3 nucleotides are TGTGCCAGTAGCTACACCAGGGGGCTTAACACCGGGGAGCTGTTTTTT.

The rearrangement links TRBV30 to TRBJ1-2; D is perhaps TRBD1 (6 bases). The ends were cut back, 0 bases at V and 1 base at J, with 15 bases in the middle. The CDR3 loop spans 16 amino acids. Germline loops: CDR1 GTSNPN, CDR2 SVGIG (reference sequence). CDR3 protein: CAWSVSLQGYNYGYTF. The CDR3 nucleotides read TGTGCCTGGAGTGTAAGCCTACAGGGCTATAACTATGGCTACACCTTC.

This chain joins TRBV5-1 and TRBJ2-3, with 9 bases matching TRBD2. After removal of 1 base from V and 2 bases from J, the junction contained 5 bases not matched to a gene. This CDR3 contains 16 residues. The germline V gene encodes CDR1 SGHRS and CDR2 YFSETQ. CDR3 DNA sequence: TGCGCCAGCAGCTTGAGGGAGCGGGGGGTCACAGATACGCAGTATTTT. Protein: CASSLRERGVTDTQYF.

The chain joins TRBV2 to TRBJ2-1; 7 bases are a match to TRBD1. Germline V gives CDR1 SNHLY, CDR2 FYNNEI. V shed 7 bases, J shed 7 bases, and the junction held 10 bases outside the gene matches. The CDR3 is 14 amino acids. The CDR3 DNA follows: TGTGCCAGCAAAGGGGGCAGGCAGGGAAATGAGCAGTTCTTC. It is translated as CASKGGRQGNEQFF.

The sample holds a few counts of this clone. V and J are TRBV28 and TRBJ1-6, with no clear D. Germline V lookup: CDR1 MDHEN, CDR2 SYDVKM. This CDR3 spans 16 amino acids. V shed 2 bases and J shed 0 bases, with 8 bases lying between them. The CDR3 sequence is CASSLVAASYNSPLHF. In nucleotides, the CDR3 is TGTGCCAGCAGTTTAGTAGCAGCCTCCTATAATTCACCCCTCCACTTT.

The chain couples TRBV28 to TRBJ2-5; 10 positions match TRBD2. The CDR3 loop spans 16 amino acids. Losses at the gene ends were 5 bases for V and 0 bases for J; bases not matched to a gene: 6. The germline CDR1 and CDR2 sequences are MDHEN and SYDVKM. The CDR3 is CASSTQLAGYQETQYF. The CDR3 bases are TGTGCCAGCAGTACCCAACTAGCGGGGTACCAAGAGACCCAGTACTTC.

This chain uses TRBV4-3 with TRBJ1-1; TRBD1 aligns across 9 bases. There are 15 residues in the CDR3. Germline assignment: CDR1 LGHNA and CDR2 YSLEER. Trimming cost V 4 bases and J 8 bases; bases outside gene matches: 11. CDR3 residues: CASSPSLPGTGEAFF. CDR3 sequence (DNA): TGCGCCAGCAGCCCTTCCCTACCCGGGACAGGGGAAGCTTTCTTT.

V is TRBV18 and J is TRBJ2-7; 9 bases match TRBD1. This CDR3 is 16 amino acids long. Germline CDR1 is KGHSH and CDR2 is LQKENI. V lost 1 base and J lost 5; bases outside the gene matches: 9. The CDR3: CASSPLPPGQGDEQYF. The CDR3 bases are TGTGCCAGCTCACCACTCCCTCCGGGACAGGGAGACGAGCAGTACTTC.

This chain joins TRBV6-5 and TRBJ2-1; 9 bases match TRBD1. There are 14 residues in the CDR3. Germline loops: CDR1 MNHEY, CDR2 SVGAGI. With 6 bases clipped from V and 5 bases from J, the junction kept 5 bases outside the gene matches. The CDR3 DNA sequence: TGTGCCAGCAGGGTGGACAGGGGCCACAATGAGCAGTTCTTC. This sequence encodes CASRVDRGHNEQFF.

This chain's CDR3 is CSASWGQGLAEQYF. The CDR3 coding sequence is TGCAGTGCAAGTTGGGGACAGGGCTTGGCCGAGCAGTACTTC. The chain carries TRBV20-1 and TRBJ2-7; 9 bases are shared with TRBD1. In germline, CDR1 is DFQATT, CDR2 SNEGSKA (reference sequence). The CDR3 covers 14 residues. V dropped 6 bases and J dropped 6; count of bases not matched to a gene: 12.

The chain employs TRBV12-3 or TRBV12-4 and TRBJ1-1; tentatively, D is TRBD1 (6 bases). V lost 6 bases, J lost 1 base, and 9 bases lay in between. The CDR3 loop spans 13 amino acids. Here the CDR3 reads CASRLTGNTEAFF. The CDR3 region has the DNA TGTGCCAGCAGACTGACAGGGAACACTGAAGCTTTCTTT.